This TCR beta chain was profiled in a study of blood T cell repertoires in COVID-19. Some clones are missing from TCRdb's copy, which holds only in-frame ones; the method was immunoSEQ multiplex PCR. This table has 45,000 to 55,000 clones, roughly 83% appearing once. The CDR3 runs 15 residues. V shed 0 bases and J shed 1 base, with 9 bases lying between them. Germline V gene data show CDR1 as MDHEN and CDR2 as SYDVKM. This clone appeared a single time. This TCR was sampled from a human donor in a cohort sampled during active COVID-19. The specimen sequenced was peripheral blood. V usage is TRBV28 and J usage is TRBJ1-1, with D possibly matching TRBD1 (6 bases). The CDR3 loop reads CASSLWGASNTEAFF. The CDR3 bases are TGTGCCAGCAGTTTATGGGGGGCTTCGAACACTGAAGCTTTCTTT.